This T cell receptor beta chain was documented in a study of regulatory T cells in long-lasting Graves disease. The V gene lost 5 bases and the J gene lost 2 bases, with 16 bases spanning the gap. CDR1 and CDR2 from the germline V gene are SGHTA and FQGNSA. The CDR3 is 15 amino acids. TCR beta libraries were built with iRepertoire HTBI primers and Arm-PCR of CDR3 regions. In TCRdb, the multiplex PCR reads were re-called with MiXCR into one record per CDR3 protein. The sample lists approximately 310,000 distinct CDR3 sequences, roughly 18% occurring once. General observations from the study: TRBV28, TRBJ1-2 and TRBJ2-5 were favored in persistent disease.

To note about this clonotype: Antigen specificity is unknown.

The time point: newly diagnosed GD, antithyroid drugs for less than 3 months. Preparation of the TCR library used RNA extracted from PBMCs. The material sequenced was peripheral blood mononuclear cells (PBMCs), taken at new diagnosis, from a patient treated with antithyroid drugs. This receptor was taken from a female donor with Graves disease. The chain combines TRBV7-2 with TRBJ2-7, with D unclear. CDR3: CASSQSPDLTYEQYF. In nucleotides, the CDR3 is TGTGCCAGCAGCCAATCGCCAGACCTTACCTACGAGCAGTACTTC. The full variable domain, its missing parts supplied by reference TRBV7-2 and TRBJ2-7, is GAGVSQSPSNKVTEKGKDVELRCDPISGHTALYWYRQSLGQGLEFLIYFQGNSAPDKSGLPSDRFSAERTGGSVSTLTIQRTQQEDSAVYLCASSQSPDLTYEQYFGPGTRLTVT.